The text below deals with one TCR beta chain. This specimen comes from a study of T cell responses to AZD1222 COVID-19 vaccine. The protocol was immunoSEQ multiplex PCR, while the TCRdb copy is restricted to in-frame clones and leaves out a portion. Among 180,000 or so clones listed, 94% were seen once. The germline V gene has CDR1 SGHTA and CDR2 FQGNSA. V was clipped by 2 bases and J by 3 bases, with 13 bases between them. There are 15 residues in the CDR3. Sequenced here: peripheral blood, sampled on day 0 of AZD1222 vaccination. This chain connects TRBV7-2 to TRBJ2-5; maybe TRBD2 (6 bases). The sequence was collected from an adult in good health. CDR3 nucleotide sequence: TGTGCCAGCAGCTTAAAGAGCGGGCGAAAAGAGACCCAGTACTTC. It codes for CASSLKSGRKETQYF.